The clone carrying this TCR beta chain was counted only a few times. The record originates from a study of blood T cell repertoires in COVID-19. Across the whole study: There were acute and convalescent COVID-19 samples, and they came from the United States, Italy and Spain. Sources were T cells, B-cell-depleted T cells, or PBMCs; the material itself was cDNA or gDNA.

Trimming removed 0 bases at V and 7 bases at J, with 11 bases between. CDR3 length equals 14 residues. Germline values: CDR1 SGHDT, CDR2 YYEEEE. The authors' processing: Cell counts per sample came from amplifying reference gene primers. The assay was immunoSEQ multiplex PCR, and TCRdb's table has in-frame clones only and misses some. V, J and clone size reflect that table, while D and trimming were determined from the DNA. The sample lists more than 100,000 clones, approximately 87% occurring once. The genes are TRBV5-6 and TRBJ1-5; no firm D call. Sequenced: peripheral blood. The TCR sequence derives from a man aged 45-65 years with active COVID-19. The DNA for the CDR3 is TGTGCCAGCAGCTTGGCCGGGGTCAGGCAGCCCCAGCATTTT. Its protein is CASSLAGVRQPQHF.